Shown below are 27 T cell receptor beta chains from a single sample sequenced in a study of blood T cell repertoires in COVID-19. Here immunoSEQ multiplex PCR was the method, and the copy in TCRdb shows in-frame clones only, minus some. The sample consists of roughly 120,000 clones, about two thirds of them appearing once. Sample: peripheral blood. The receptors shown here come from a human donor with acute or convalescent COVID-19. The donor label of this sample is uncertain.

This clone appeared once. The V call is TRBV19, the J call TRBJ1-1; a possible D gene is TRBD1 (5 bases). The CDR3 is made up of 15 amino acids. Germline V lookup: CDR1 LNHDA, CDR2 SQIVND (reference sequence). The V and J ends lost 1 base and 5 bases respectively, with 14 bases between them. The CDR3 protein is CASSIGTRVGTEAFF. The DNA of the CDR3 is TGTGCCAGTAGTATAGGTACCAGGGTGGGGACTGAAGCTTTCTTT. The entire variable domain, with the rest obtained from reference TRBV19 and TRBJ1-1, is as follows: DGGITQSPKYLFRKEGQNVTLSCEQNLNHDAMYWYRQDPGQGLRLIYYSQIVNDFQKGDIAEGYSVSREKKESFPLTVTSAQKNPTAFYLCASSIGTRVGTEAFFGQGTRLTVV.

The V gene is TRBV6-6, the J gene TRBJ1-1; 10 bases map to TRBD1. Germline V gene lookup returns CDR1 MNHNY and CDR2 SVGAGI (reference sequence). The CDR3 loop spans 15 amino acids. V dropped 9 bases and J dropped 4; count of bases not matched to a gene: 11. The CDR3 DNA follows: TGTGCCAGTGTTCCGGGACAGGGGAAAGGCACTGAAGCTTTCTTT. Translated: CASVPGQGKGTEAFF.

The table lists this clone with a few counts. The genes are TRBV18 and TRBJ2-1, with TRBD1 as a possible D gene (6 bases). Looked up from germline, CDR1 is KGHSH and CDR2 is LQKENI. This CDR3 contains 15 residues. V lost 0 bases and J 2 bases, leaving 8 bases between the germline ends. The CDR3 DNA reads TGTGCCAGCTCACCACCGGGGGCAGCCTACAATGAGCAGTTCTTC. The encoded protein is CASSPPGAAYNEQFF.

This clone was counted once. The DNA for the CDR3 is TGTGCCAGCAGTCCAACAGGGGGCTATGGCTACACCTTC. Protein product: CASSPTGGYGYTF. This chain joins TRBV7-9 and TRBJ1-2; 8 positions match TRBD1. V dropped 6 bases and J dropped 4; count of bases not matched to a gene: 4. Germline CDR1 and CDR2: SEHNR and FQNEAQ (reference sequence). This CDR3 region has 13 residues.

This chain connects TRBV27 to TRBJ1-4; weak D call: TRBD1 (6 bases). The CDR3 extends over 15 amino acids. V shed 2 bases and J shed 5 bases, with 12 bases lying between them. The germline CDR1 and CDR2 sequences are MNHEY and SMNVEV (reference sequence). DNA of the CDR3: TGTGCCAGCAGTTTAATCAGGGGTCAAAATGAAAAACTGTTTTTT. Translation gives CASSLIRGQNEKLFF.

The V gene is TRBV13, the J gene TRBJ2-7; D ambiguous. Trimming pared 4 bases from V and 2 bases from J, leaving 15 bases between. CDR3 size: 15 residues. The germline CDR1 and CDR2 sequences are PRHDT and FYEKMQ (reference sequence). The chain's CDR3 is CASSSESSGTYEQYV. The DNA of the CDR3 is TGTGCCAGCAGCTCGGAATCGTCGGGTACCTACGAGCAGTACGTC.

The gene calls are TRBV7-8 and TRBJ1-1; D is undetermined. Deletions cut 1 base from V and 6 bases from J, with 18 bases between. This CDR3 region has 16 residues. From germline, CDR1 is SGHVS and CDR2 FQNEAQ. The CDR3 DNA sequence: TGTGCCAGCAGCTTAGGGTCCGCCAGATCCGGGGCTGAAGCTTTCTTT. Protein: CASSLGSARSGAEAFF.

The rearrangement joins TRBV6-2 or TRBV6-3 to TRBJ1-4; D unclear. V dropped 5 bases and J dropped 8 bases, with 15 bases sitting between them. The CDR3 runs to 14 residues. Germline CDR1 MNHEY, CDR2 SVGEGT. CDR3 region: CASSGSLVWEKLFF. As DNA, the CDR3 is TGTGCCAGCAGTGGGAGCCTGGTATGGGAAAAACTGTTTTTT.

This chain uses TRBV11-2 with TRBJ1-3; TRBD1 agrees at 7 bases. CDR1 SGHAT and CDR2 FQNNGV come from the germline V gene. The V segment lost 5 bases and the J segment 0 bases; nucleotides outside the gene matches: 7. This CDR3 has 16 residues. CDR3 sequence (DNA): TGTGCCAGCAGCAAACGACAGGGAAACTCTGGAAACACCATATATTTT. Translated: CASSKRQGNSGNTIYF. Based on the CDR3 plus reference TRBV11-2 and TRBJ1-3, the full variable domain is EAGVAQSPRYKIIEKRQSVAFWCNPISGHATLYWYQQILGQGPKLLIQFQNNGVVDDSQLPKDRFSAERLKGVDSTLKIQPAKLEDSAVYLCASSKRQGNSGNTIYFGEGSWLTVV.

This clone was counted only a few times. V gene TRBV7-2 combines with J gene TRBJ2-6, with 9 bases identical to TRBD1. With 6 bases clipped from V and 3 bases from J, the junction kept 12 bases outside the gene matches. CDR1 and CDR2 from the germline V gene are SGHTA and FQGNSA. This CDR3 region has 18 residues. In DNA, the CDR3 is TGTGCCAGCAGACACATCCCGGGACAGGGAGGTGGGGCCAACGTCCTGACTTTC. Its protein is CASRHIPGQGGGANVLTF.

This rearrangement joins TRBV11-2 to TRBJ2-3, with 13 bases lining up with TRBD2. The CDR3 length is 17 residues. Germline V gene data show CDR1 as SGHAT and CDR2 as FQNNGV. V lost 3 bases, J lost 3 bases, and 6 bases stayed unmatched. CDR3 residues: CASSFRTSGGLTDTQYF. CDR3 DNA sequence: TGTGCCAGCAGCTTTCGGACTAGCGGGGGCCTAACAGATACGCAGTATTTT.

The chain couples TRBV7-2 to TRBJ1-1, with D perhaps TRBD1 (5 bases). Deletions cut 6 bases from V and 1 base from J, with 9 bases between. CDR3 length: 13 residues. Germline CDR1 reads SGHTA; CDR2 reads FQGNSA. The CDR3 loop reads CASRSGGNTEAFF. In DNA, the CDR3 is TGTGCCAGCAGGAGCGGGGGGAACACTGAAGCTTTCTTT. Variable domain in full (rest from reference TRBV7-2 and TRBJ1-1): GAGVSQSPSNKVTEKGKDVELRCDPISGHTALYWYRQSLGQGLEFLIYFQGNSAPDKSGLPSDRFSAERTGGSVSTLTIQRTQQEDSAVYLCASRSGGNTEAFFGQGTRLTVV.

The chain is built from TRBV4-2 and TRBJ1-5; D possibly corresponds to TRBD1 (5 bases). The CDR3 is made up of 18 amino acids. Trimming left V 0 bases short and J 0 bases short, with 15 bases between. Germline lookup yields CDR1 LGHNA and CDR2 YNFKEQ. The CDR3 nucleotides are TGTGCCAGCAGCCAAGATCGGGGGGGTATAAATAGCAATCAGCCCCAGCATTTT. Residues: CASSQDRGGINSNQPQHF.

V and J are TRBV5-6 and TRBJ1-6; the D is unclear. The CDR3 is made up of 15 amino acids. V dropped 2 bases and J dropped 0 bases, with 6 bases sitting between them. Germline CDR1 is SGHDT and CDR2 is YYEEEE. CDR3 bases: TGTGCCAGCAGCTTTACGAGCTCCTATAATTCACCCCTCCACTTT. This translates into CASSFTSSYNSPLHF.

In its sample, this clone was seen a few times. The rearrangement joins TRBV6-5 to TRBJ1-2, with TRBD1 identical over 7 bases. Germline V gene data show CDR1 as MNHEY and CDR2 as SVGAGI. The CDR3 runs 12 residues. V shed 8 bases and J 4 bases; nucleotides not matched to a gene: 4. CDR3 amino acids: CASGNRGYGYTF. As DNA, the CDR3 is TGTGCCAGCGGCAACAGGGGCTATGGCTACACCTTC.

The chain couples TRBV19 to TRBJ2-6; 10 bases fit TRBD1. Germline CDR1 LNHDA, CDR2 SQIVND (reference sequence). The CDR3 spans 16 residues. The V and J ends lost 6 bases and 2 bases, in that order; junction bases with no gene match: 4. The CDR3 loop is CASRGTGEAGANVLTF. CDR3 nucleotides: TGTGCCAGTAGGGGGACAGGGGAGGCTGGGGCCAACGTCCTGACTTTC.

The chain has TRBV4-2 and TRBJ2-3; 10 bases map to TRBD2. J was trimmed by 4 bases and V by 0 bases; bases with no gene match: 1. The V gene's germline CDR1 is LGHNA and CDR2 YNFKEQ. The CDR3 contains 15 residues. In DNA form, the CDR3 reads TGTGCCAGCAGCCAAGAAGCGGGGGGGCCAGATACGCAGTATTTT. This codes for CASSQEAGGPDTQYF.

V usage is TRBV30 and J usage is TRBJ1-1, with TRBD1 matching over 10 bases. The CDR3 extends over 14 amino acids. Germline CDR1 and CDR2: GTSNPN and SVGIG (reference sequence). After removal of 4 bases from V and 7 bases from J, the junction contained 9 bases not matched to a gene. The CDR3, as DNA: TGTGCCTGGACAGCGCCCCGGGACAGGGGTGAAGCTTTCTTT. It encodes CAWTAPRDRGEAFF.

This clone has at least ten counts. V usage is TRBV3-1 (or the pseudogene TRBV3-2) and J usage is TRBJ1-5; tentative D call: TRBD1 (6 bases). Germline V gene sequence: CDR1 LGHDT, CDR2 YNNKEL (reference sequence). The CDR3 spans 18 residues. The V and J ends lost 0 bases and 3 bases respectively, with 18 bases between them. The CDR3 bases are TGTGCCAGCAGCCAAGATTCGCTGGCAGGGGTCCCCAATCAGCCCCAGCATTTT. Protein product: CASSQDSLAGVPNQPQHF.

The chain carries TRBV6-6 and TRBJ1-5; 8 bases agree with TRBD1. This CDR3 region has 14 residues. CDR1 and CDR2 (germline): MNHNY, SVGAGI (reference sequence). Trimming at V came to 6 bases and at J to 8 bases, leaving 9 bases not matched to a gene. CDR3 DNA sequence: TGTGCCAGCAGCTTAAGACAGGGGCGGGAGCCCCAGCATTTT. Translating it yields CASSLRQGREPQHF.

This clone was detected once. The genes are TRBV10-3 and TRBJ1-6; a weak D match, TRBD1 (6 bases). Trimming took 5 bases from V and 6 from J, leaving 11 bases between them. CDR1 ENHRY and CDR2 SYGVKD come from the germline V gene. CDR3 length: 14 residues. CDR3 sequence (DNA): TGTGCCATCAGTAAACAGGGATCTAATTCACCCCTCCACTTT. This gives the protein CAISKQGSNSPLHF.

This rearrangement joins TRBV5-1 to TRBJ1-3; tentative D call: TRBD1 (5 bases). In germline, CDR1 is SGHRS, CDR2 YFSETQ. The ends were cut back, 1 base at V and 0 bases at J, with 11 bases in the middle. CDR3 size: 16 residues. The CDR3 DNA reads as TGCGCCAGCAGCTTGACCTTTCAGGGCTCTGGAAACACCATATATTTT. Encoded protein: CASSLTFQGSGNTIYF.

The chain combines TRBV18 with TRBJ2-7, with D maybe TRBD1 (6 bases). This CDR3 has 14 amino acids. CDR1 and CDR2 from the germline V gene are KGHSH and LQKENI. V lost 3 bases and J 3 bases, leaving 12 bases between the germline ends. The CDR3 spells CASSPRTDHYEQYF. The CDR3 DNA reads TGTGCCAGCTCACCTCGGACAGATCACTACGAGCAGTACTTC.

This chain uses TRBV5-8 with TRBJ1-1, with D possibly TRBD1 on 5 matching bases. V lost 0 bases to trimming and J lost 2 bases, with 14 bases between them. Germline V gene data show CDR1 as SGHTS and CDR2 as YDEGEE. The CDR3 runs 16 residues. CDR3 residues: CASSLAVRQRNTEAFF. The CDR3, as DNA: TGTGCCAGCAGCTTGGCCGTCCGACAGAGAAACACTGAAGCTTTCTTT.

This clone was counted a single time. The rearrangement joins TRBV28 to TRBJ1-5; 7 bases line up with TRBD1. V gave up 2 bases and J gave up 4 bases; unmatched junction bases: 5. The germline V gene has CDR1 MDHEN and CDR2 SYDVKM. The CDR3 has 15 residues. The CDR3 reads CASSLTGARNQPQHF. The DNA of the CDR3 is TGTGCCAGCAGTTTAACAGGGGCTCGTAATCAGCCCCAGCATTTT.

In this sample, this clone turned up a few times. The CDR3: CASSRTGKDEQFF. CDR3 nucleotide sequence: TGTGCCAGCAGCCGGACAGGGAAAGATGAGCAGTTCTTC. V gene TRBV6-5 combines with J gene TRBJ2-1; TRBD1 matches at 8 bases. Germline CDR1 reads MNHEY; CDR2 reads SVGAGI. V lost 6 bases, J lost 8 bases, and 6 bases stayed unmatched. The CDR3 sequence is 13 residues long.

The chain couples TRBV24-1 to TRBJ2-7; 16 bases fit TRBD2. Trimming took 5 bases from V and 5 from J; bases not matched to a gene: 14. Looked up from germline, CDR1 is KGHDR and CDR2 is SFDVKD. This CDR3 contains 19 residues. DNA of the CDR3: TGTGCCACCAGTGCTGGGACTAGCGGGGGGGCCATAGGCGGACACGAGCAGTACGTC. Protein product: CATSAGTSGGAIGGHEQYV.